The entry that follows covers one TCR beta chain sequence. Antigen unknown. The sample comes from a study of cytomegalovirus exposure and HLA in healthy donors. Notes on the study in general: The authors later found HLA-associated TCR beta chains more clonally expanded than equally common others. HLA allele associations emerged for 17,000 or so TCR beta sequences in a later analysis, at 0.05 false discovery rate. What was likely a sequencing artifact was a cluster of highly shared sequence variants. CMV serostatus alone was available as immune exposure information.

PCR used 60 Vbeta primers and 13 Jbeta primers. Repertoires were generated with immunoSEQ multiplex PCR, while TCRdb's copy carries only in-frame clones and drops some. The sample yields some 90,000 clones, approximately 74% seen once. The CDR3 sequence is 14 residues long. The V gene end was trimmed by 8 bases and the J gene end by 9 bases; junction bases not matched to a gene: 9. Germline V CDR1 and CDR2: LGHNA, YSLEER. The J gene is TRBJ2-1, the V gene TRBV4-3, with TRBD2 identical over 11 bases. Sample: PBMCs. This receptor was identified in a woman in her 70s in good health and CMV-seropositive. CDR3 nucleotides: TGCGCCAGCTCGACTAGCGGGAAGCATGCTGAGCAGTTCTTC. As protein: CASSTSGKHAEQFF.